These T cell receptor beta chains were read from a single sample in a study of T cell responses to AZD1222 COVID-19 vaccine. Some clones are missing from TCRdb's copy, which holds only in-frame ones; the method was immunoSEQ multiplex PCR. The sample includes 150,000 to 200,000 clones, approximately 91% seen only once; the top ten take under 2.5%. The sequencing here drew on peripheral blood, taken on day 0 of AZD1222 vaccination. The receptor set was obtained from an adult in good health. CDR3s include the opening cysteine and the closing phenylalanine or tryptophan. Each record gives: clone size, CDR3 length, V gene, D gene, J gene, CDR3 DNA, CDR3 protein. A D gene is named only where the DNA matches it firmly. The size field is filled for only some rows; it gives once, few, many or a size class.

size: -; length: 17; V: TRBV30; D: -; J: TRBJ2-1; DNA: TGTGCCTGGAATGAAGTTGGGGGGCCGGCCCATACCAATGAGCAGTTCTTC; CDR3: CAWNEVGGPAHTNEQFF
size: -; length: 15; V: TRBV19; D: -; J: TRBJ2-7; DNA: TGTGCCAGTAGTATTAGGACCTTTGTTGGCTACGAGCAGTACTTC; CDR3: CASSIRTFVGYEQYF
size: -; length: 13; V: TRBV5-1; D: -; J: TRBJ1-1; DNA: TGCGCCAGCGGCCCCCCAGGGATGCCTGAAGCTTTCTTT; CDR3: CASGPPGMPEAFF
size: -; length: 14; V: TRBV6-5; D: -; J: TRBJ1-1; DNA: TGTGCCACCGAATCAGGGGCGGGCCACACTGAAGCTTTCTTT; CDR3: CATESGAGHTEAFF
size: -; length: 14; V: TRBV15; D: TRBD2; J: TRBJ2-5; DNA: TGTGCCACCAGCGGTAGCGGGAGAAGGGAGACCCAGTACTTC; CDR3: CATSGSGRRETQYF
size: -; length: 14; V: TRBV24-1; D: -; J: TRBJ1-3; DNA: TGTGCCACCAGTGATCAAGCTTTTGGAAACACCATATATTTT; CDR3: CATSDQAFGNTIYF
size: -; length: 18; V: TRBV27; D: TRBD2; J: TRBJ2-7; DNA: TGTGCCAGCACCCCCTATCCGGGAGCTAGCGGGAGAATCTACGAGCAGTACTTC; CDR3: CASTPYPGASGRIYEQYF
size: -; length: 11; V: TRBV6-2/TRBV6-3; D: -; J: TRBJ2-7; DNA: TGTGCCAGCAGTCACTCCTACGAGCAGTACTTC; CDR3: CASSHSYEQYF
size: -; length: 13; V: TRBV24-1; D: -; J: TRBJ1-1; DNA: TGTGCCACCAGAAGCCCTCGGGGGTCTGAAGCTTTCTTT; CDR3: CATRSPRGSEAFF
size: -; length: 17; V: TRBV13; D: -; J: TRBJ2-1; DNA: TGTGCCAGCAGCCCGTTTAGAGATGGAGGGGGGGGCAATGAGCAGTTCTTC; CDR3: CASSPFRDGGGGNEQFF
size: -; length: 13; V: TRBV7-6; D: TRBD1; J: TRBJ2-7; DNA: TGTGCCAGCAGCTTGGACAGGGGAGACGAGCAGTACTTC; CDR3: CASSLDRGDEQYF
size: -; length: 15; V: TRBV19; D: TRBD1; J: TRBJ2-7; DNA: TGTGCCAGTGTGGACAGGGGAAGGGGCAAGGCCGTGGAGTACTTC; CDR3: CASVDRGRGKAVEYF
size: -; length: 14; V: TRBV3-1/TRBV3-2; D: -; J: TRBJ1-6; DNA: TGTGCCAGCAGACCCGTGGGTCTAAATTCACCCCTCCACTTT; CDR3: CASRPVGLNSPLHF
size: -; length: 17; V: TRBV7-9; D: -; J: TRBJ1-2; DNA: TGTGCCAGCAGCTTAGGAGATATGGAGATTTGGGACTATGGCTACACCTTC; CDR3: CASSLGDMEIWDYGYTF
size: -; length: 13; V: TRBV5-6; D: -; J: TRBJ1-5; DNA: TGTGCCAGCAGCTTTTTGGGGACTCAGCCCCAGCATTTT; CDR3: CASSFLGTQPQHF
size: -; length: 14; V: TRBV4-1; D: TRBD1; J: TRBJ1-2; DNA: TGCGCCAGCAGCGCCACAGGGGCGGGGTATGGCTACACCTTC; CDR3: CASSATGAGYGYTF
size: once; length: 14; V: TRBV3-1/TRBV3-2; D: -; J: TRBJ1-6; DNA: TGTGCCAGCAGCCAAGTCGTCCCGGGCTCACCCCTCCACTTT; CDR3: CASSQVVPGSPLHF
size: -; length: 11; V: TRBV2; D: -; J: TRBJ2-7; DNA: TGTGCCAGCAGTGTCGCCTACGAGCAGTACTTC; CDR3: CASSVAYEQYF
size: -; length: 13; V: TRBV6-6; D: -; J: TRBJ2-5; DNA: TGTGCCAGCAGCGCCTGGGCCTCGGAGACCCAGTACTTC; CDR3: CASSAWASETQYF
size: -; length: 14; V: TRBV19; D: TRBD1; J: TRBJ2-7; DNA: TGTGCCAGCTCGGGACAGATGGGTGACTACGAGCAGTACTTC; CDR3: CASSGQMGDYEQYF
size: -; length: 15; V: TRBV6-2/TRBV6-3; D: TRBD1; J: TRBJ2-7; DNA: TGTGCCAGCAGCCAATCGCCGGGACAGGGCCGCCAGCAGTACTTC; CDR3: CASSQSPGQGRQQYF
size: -; length: 16; V: TRBV9; D: -; J: TRBJ2-1; DNA: TGTGCCAGCAGCGTAGGAGGTAGGGGTGACAACAATGAGCAGTTCTTC; CDR3: CASSVGGRGDNNEQFF
size: -; length: 15; V: TRBV7-2; D: -; J: TRBJ1-2; DNA: TGTGCCAGCAGCTCACAGGGTGAGGCTATTCATGGCTACACCTTC; CDR3: CASSSQGEAIHGYTF
size: -; length: 11; V: TRBV3-1/TRBV3-2; D: -; J: TRBJ2-7; DNA: TGTGCCAGCGGGACACCCTACGAGCAGTACTTC; CDR3: CASGTPYEQYF
size: -; length: 12; V: TRBV7-2; D: TRBD1; J: TRBJ1-2; DNA: TGTGCCAGCAGCTTGGGACAGTATGGCTACACCTTC; CDR3: CASSLGQYGYTF
size: -; length: 16; V: TRBV25-1; D: -; J: TRBJ1-1; DNA: TGTGCCAGCAGTGAATGGGGGGGCCTGGGGGACACTGAAGCTTTCTTT; CDR3: CASSEWGGLGDTEAFF
size: -; length: 15; V: TRBV6-1; D: -; J: TRBJ2-7; DNA: TGTGCCAGCAGTGAACGGAGCGACATATCCTACGAGCAGTACTTC; CDR3: CASSERSDISYEQYF
size: -; length: 12; V: TRBV7-6; D: -; J: TRBJ2-2; DNA: TGTGCCAGCAGCTCCACCTCGCCCCAGCTGTTTTTT; CDR3: CASSSTSPQLFF
size: -; length: 15; V: TRBV3-1/TRBV3-2; D: TRBD1; J: TRBJ1-5; DNA: TGTGCCAGCAGCCAAGAGGGACAGGGGATTCAGCCCCAGCATTTT; CDR3: CASSQEGQGIQPQHF
size: -; length: 17; V: TRBV5-1; D: -; J: TRBJ1-1; DNA: TGCGCCAGCAGCTTGGCCTTTGGTCCCGGGGATTTAACTGAAGCTTTCTTT; CDR3: CASSLAFGPGDLTEAFF
size: -; length: 12; V: TRBV29-1; D: TRBD1; J: TRBJ2-7; DNA: TGCAGCGGTGGGGACAGTTGGTACGAGCAGTACTTC; CDR3: CSGGDSWYEQYF
size: -; length: 15; V: TRBV5-4; D: -; J: TRBJ1-6; DNA: TGTGCCAGCAGCCCTACAGAAAACATCAATTCACCCCTCCACTTT; CDR3: CASSPTENINSPLHF
size: -; length: 15; V: TRBV5-1; D: TRBD2; J: TRBJ2-2; DNA: TGCGCCAGCAGCTCGCGGGGGGGCAATACCGGGGAGCTGTTTTTT; CDR3: CASSSRGGNTGELFF
size: once; length: 12; V: TRBV28; D: -; J: TRBJ2-7; DNA: TGTGCCAGCAGTCTTCTAAGGGGCGAGCAGTACTTC; CDR3: CASSLLRGEQYF
size: -; length: 19; V: TRBV7-6; D: -; J: TRBJ1-3; DNA: TGTGCCAGCAGCTTAGACGGACAAGGAAGGGTGGTTGCTGGAAACACCATATATTTT; CDR3: CASSLDGQGRVVAGNTIYF
size: -; length: 10; V: TRBV7-8; D: -; J: TRBJ2-3; DNA: TGTGCCAGCAGCTTAGAAGCGCAGTATTTT; CDR3: CASSLEAQYF
size: -; length: 16; V: TRBV9; D: TRBD1; J: TRBJ2-7; DNA: TGTGCCAGCAGCGGAGGGTCATGGCAGGGGGTAATAGAGCAGTACTTC; CDR3: CASSGGSWQGVIEQYF
size: -; length: 14; V: TRBV24-1; D: -; J: TRBJ1-1; DNA: TGTGCCACCAGGAGGGGGGGGCTCAACACTGAAGCTTTCTTT; CDR3: CATRRGGLNTEAFF
size: -; length: 14; V: TRBV30; D: -; J: TRBJ1-4; DNA: TGTGCCTGGAGGGGAGGCAGGGGAGGCGGAAAACTGTTTTTT; CDR3: CAWRGGRGGGKLFF
size: few; length: 18; V: TRBV2; D: TRBD1; J: TRBJ1-6; DNA: TGTGCCAGCGCTTACCCAGGGACAGGGCAGTCCTATAATTCACCCCTCCACTTT; CDR3: CASAYPGTGQSYNSPLHF
size: -; length: 14; V: TRBV28; D: TRBD2; J: TRBJ2-7; DNA: TGTGCCAGCAGCTCTATAGCGGGACGCTACGAGCAGTACTTC; CDR3: CASSSIAGRYEQYF
size: -; length: 13; V: TRBV5-1; D: -; J: TRBJ1-1; DNA: TGCGCCAGCAGGTCAGGGAGGAACACTGAAGCTTTCTTT; CDR3: CASRSGRNTEAFF
size: once; length: 15; V: TRBV28; D: TRBD1; J: TRBJ1-6; DNA: TGTGCCAGCAGCCCTGACAGGGGGATGATTTCACCCCTCCACTTT; CDR3: CASSPDRGMISPLHF
size: -; length: 17; V: TRBV9; D: TRBD1; J: TRBJ1-6; DNA: TGTGCCAGCAGCGAGGAGGGACAGTTCTCCTATAATTCACCCCTCCACTTT; CDR3: CASSEEGQFSYNSPLHF
size: -; length: 11; V: TRBV5-1; D: TRBD1; J: TRBJ2-1; DNA: TGCGCCAGTAGGACAGGGCGGGAGCAGTTCTTC; CDR3: CASRTGREQFF
size: -; length: 14; V: TRBV3-1/TRBV3-2; D: TRBD1; J: TRBJ1-2; DNA: TGTGCCAGCTTTTCCAGGACAGGGGAGCATGGCTACACCTTC; CDR3: CASFSRTGEHGYTF